The 3 T cell receptor beta chains presented below share a single source sample, sequenced in a study of technical replicates of blood from a handful of donors. Produced via immunoSEQ multiplex PCR; TCRdb's table is partial and in-frame only. The sample records over 50,000 clones, approximately 89% being singletons. Specimen: PBMCs. All receptors derive from a human donor in good health. Some clones in this sample may be carry-over from other donors' samples.

The genes are TRBV7-9 and TRBJ1-6; D unresolved. The germline V and J ends were trimmed by 5 bases and 6 bases, with 11 bases remaining between them. The CDR3 runs 14 residues. Per germline, CDR1 SEHNR and CDR2 FQNEAQ (reference sequence). CDR3 DNA sequence: TGTGCCAGCAGCCCCCGGGAGTTTAATTCACCCCTCCACTTT. Translated, it gives CASSPREFNSPLHF.

This chain uses TRBV7-9 with TRBJ2-1, with TRBD2 matching 7 bases. CDR1 and CDR2 from the germline V gene are SEHNR and FQNEAQ (reference sequence). There are 14 residues in the CDR3. Unmatched junction bases numbered 6, after V lost 6 bases and J lost 4 bases. The CDR3 coding sequence is TGTGCCAGCAGTTCGACTAGCCAATACAATGAGCAGTTCTTC. The encoded protein is CASSSTSQYNEQFF. The full variable domain, completed using reference TRBV7-9 and TRBJ2-1, is DTGVSQNPRHKITKRGQNVTFRCDPISEHNRLYWYRQTLGQGPEFLTYFQNEAQLEKSRLLSDRFSAERPKGSFSTLEIQRTEQGDSAMYLCASSSTSQYNEQFFGPGTRLTVL.

This clone has just one count. V gene TRBV27 combines with J gene TRBJ2-2; D perhaps matches TRBD1 (5 bases). V lost 4 bases and J lost 6, with 9 bases in between. The CDR3 has 13 residues. Germline CDR1 reads MNHEY; CDR2 reads SMNVEV (reference sequence). CDR3 loop: CASSYDSAGELFF. The CDR3 nucleotides are TGTGCCAGCAGTTACGACAGCGCCGGGGAGCTGTTTTTT.